This T cell receptor beta chain was sequenced during a study of Ad26.COV2.S vaccination and SARS-CoV-2 variants. Study-level findings and limits: Recipients given vaccine exceeded placebo recipients in spike-specific TCR breadth. Total T cell responses may have been underestimated by the TCR breadth and depth analyses.

About this clone itself: What it recognizes is unknown.

The repertoire was sequenced with immunoSEQ multiplex PCR; TCRdb's copy has only in-frame clones and lacks some. The sample holds about 140,000 clones, about nine tenths seen once. The CDR3 length is 10 residues. V lost 8 bases and J lost 10, with 11 bases in between. Germline V gene lookup returns CDR1 SEHNR and CDR2 FQNEAQ (reference sequence). The sequenced sample was peripheral blood, obtained after recovery from COVID-19. The chain recombines TRBV7-9 with TRBJ1-1, with D possibly TRBD1 on 6 matching bases. The TCR was taken from a human donor who had recovered from COVID-19. The CDR3 sequence: CASARGGAFF. The CDR3 DNA reads as TGTGCCAGCGCGAGGGGGGGAGCTTTCTTT.